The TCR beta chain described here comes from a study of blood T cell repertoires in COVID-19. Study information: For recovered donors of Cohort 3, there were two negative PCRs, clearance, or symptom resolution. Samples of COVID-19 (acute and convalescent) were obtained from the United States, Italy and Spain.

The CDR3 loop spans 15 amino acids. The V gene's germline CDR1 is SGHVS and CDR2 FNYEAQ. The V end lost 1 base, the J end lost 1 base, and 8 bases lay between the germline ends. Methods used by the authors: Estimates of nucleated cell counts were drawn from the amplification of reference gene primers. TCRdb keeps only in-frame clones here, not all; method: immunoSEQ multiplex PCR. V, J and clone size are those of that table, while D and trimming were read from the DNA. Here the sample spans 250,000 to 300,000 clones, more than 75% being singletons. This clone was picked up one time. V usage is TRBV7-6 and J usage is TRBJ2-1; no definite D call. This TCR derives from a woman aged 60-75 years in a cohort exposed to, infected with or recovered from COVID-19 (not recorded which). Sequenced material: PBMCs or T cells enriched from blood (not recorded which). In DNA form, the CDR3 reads TGTGCCAGCAGCTTAGGCCTAGTTTCCTACAATGAGCAGTTCTTC. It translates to CASSLGLVSYNEQFF.